This T cell receptor (beta chain) was obtained from a study of blood T cell repertoires in COVID-19. TCRdb's copy holds only in-frame clones and misses some; the assay was immunoSEQ multiplex PCR. This table has around 69,000 clones, 75% to 85% appearing once. Trimming cost V 6 bases and J 5 bases; bases outside gene matches: 11. The germline CDR1 and CDR2 sequences are SGHDT and YYEEEE. This CDR3 has 15 residues. Sequencing used peripheral blood. The chain employs TRBV5-6 and TRBJ2-5; 9 bases are shared with TRBD2. This TCR was sampled from an older woman with acute or convalescent COVID-19. CDR3 protein: CASTHDVAGGETQYF. In DNA form, the CDR3 reads TGTGCCAGCACCCACGACGTGGCGGGAGGGGAGACCCAGTACTTC.